The table lists the clone carrying this T cell receptor (beta chain) with a few counts. The data originate from a study of regulatory T cells in long-lasting Graves disease. Per germline, CDR1 MNHNS and CDR2 SASEGT. Trimming took off 9 bases at V and 7 bases at J, with 10 bases between the two ends. The CDR3 is made up of 12 amino acids. Relying on iRepertoire HTBI primers and Arm-PCR of CDR3 regions, the team built TCR beta libraries. Each CDR3 protein is one row after TCRdb ran MiXCR on the multiplex PCR reads. The repertoire holds 650,000 to 700,000 distinct CDR3 sequences, with 30% as singletons. Documented time point: persistent/refractory GD, antithyroid drugs over 5 years with positive TRAb. The TCR library was made from RNA that had been extracted from PBMCs in TRIzol.

The sequenced sample was peripheral blood mononuclear cells (PBMCs), obtained when the disease was refractory, from a patient treated with antithyroid drugs. This clonotype was sampled from a female donor with Graves disease. This chain joins TRBV6-1 and TRBJ1-6; D is undetermined. This chain's CDR3 is CASRPGNSPLHF. CDR3 sequence (DNA): TGTGCCAGTAGACCGGGAAATTCACCCCTCCACTTT.